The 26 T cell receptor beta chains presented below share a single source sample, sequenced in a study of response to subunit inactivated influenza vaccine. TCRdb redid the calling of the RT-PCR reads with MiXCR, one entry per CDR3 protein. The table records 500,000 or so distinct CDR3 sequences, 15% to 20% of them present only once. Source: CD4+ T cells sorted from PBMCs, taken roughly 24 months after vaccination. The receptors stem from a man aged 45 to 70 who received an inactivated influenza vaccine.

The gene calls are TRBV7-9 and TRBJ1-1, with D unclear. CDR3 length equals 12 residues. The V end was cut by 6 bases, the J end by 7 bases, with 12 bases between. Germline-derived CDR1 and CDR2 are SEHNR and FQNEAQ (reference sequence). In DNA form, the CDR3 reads TGTGCCAGCAGTCTATTCGGGAGTGAAGCTTTCTTT. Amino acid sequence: CASSLFGSEAFF.

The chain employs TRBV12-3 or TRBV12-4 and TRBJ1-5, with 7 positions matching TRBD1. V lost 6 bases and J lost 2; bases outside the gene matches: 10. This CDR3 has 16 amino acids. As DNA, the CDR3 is TGTGCCAGCAGGGAGGGGGCTTGGATCGGCAATCAGCCCCAGCATTTT. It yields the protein CASREGAWIGNQPQHF.

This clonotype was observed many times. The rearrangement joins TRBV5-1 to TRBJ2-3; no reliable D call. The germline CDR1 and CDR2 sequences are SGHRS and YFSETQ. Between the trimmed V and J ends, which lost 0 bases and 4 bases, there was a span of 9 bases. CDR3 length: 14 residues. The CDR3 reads CASSLAGPPDTQYF. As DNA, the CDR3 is TGCGCCAGCAGCTTGGCCGGCCCCCCAGATACGCAGTATTTT.

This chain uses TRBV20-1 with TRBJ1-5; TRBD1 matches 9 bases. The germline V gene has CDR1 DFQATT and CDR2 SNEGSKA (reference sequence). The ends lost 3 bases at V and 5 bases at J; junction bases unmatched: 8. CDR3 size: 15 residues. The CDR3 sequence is CSASLTGGLDQPQHF. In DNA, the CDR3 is TGCAGTGCTAGTCTCACAGGGGGCTTGGATCAGCCCCAGCATTTT.

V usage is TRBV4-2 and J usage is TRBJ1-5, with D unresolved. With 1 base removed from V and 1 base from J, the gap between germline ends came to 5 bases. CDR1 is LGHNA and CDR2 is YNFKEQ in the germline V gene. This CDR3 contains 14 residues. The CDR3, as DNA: TGTGCCAGCAGCCAAGGGTTCAGCAATCAGCCCCAGCATTTT. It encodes CASSQGFSNQPQHF.

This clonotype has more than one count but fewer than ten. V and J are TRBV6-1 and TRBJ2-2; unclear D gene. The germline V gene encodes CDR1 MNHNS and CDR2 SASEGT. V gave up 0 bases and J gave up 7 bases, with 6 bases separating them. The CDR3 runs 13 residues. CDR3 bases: TGTGCCAGCAGTGAAGCGTTACGCGGGGAGCTGTTTTTT. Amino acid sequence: CASSEALRGELFF.

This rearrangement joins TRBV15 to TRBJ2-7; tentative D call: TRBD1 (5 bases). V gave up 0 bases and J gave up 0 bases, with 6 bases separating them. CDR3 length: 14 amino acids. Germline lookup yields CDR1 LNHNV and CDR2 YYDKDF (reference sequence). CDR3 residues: CATSREGPSYEQYF. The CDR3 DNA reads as TGTGCCACCAGCAGAGAGGGGCCCTCCTACGAGCAGTACTTC. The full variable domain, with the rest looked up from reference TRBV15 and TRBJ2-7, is DAMVIQNPRYQVTQFGKPVTLSCSQTLNHNVMYWYQQKSSQAPKLLFHYYDKDFNNEADTPDNFQSRRPNTSFCFLDIRSPGLGDTAMYLCATSREGPSYEQYFGPGTRLTVT.

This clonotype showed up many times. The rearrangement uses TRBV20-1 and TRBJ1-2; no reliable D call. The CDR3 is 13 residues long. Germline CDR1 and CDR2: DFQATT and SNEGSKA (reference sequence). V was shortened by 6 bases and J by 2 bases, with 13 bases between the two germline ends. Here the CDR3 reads CSASIRGNYGYTF. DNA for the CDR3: TGCAGTGCCTCAATCCGAGGGAACTATGGCTACACCTTC.

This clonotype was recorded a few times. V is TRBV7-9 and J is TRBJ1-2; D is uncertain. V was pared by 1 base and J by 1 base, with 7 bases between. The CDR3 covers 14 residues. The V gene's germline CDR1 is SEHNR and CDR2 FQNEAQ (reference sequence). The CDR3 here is CASSLVAVNYGYTF. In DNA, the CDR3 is TGTGCCAGCAGCTTAGTGGCAGTTAACTATGGCTACACCTTC.

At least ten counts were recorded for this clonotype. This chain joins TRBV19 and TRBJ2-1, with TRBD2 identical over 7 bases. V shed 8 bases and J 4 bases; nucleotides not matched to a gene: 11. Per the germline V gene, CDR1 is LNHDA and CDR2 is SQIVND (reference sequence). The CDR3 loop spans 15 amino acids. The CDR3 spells CASSQLGLPYNEQFF. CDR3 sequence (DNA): TGTGCCAGTTCGCAGTTGGGACTACCGTACAATGAGCAGTTCTTC.

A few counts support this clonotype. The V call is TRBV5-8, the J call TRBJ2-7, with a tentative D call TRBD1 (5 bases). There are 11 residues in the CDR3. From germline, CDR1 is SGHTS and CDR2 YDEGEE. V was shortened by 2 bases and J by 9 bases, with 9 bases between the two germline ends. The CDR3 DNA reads TGTGCCAGCAGCTTAGGGGAAAGGCAGTACTTC. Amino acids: CASSLGERQYF.

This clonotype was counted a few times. CDR3 protein: CASSQGGGAYGYTF. The CDR3 bases are TGTGCCAGCAGCCAAGGCGGTGGCGCCTATGGCTACACCTTC. The genes are TRBV3-1 and TRBJ1-2; D is undetermined. V was clipped by 1 base and J by 4 bases, with 10 bases between them. The germline V gene encodes CDR1 LGHDT and CDR2 YNNKEL (reference sequence). The CDR3 runs 14 residues.

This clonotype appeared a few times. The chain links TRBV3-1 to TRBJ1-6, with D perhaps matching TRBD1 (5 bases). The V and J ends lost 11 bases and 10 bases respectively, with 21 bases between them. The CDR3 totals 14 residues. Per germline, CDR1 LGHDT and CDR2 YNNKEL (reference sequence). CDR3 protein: CASRKGIRDSPLHF. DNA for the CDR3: TGTGCCTCCCGGAAGGGGATTCGTGACTCACCCCTCCACTTT.

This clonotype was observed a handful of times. This chain's CDR3 is CASSQPTGEQYF. The DNA for the CDR3 is TGTGCCAGCAGCCAACCTACCGGAGAGCAGTACTTC. The chain employs TRBV3-1 and TRBJ2-7, with no clear D. V shed 2 bases and J shed 7 bases, with 9 bases lying between them. The CDR3 length is 12 residues. The V gene's germline CDR1 is LGHDT and CDR2 YNNKEL (reference sequence).

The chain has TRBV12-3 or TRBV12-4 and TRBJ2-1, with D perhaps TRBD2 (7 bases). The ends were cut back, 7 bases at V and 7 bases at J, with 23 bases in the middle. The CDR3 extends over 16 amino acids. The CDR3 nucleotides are TGTGCCAGCAAAGGGGGGGACTCGGGACCGAATAATGAGCAGTTCTTC. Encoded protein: CASKGGDSGPNNEQFF.

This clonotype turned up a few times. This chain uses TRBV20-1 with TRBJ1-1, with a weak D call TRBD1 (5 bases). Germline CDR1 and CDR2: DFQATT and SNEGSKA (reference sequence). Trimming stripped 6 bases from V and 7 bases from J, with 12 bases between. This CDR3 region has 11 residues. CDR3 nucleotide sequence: TGCAGTGCCAGACCGAGGGGTGAAGCTTTCTTT. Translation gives CSARPRGEAFF.

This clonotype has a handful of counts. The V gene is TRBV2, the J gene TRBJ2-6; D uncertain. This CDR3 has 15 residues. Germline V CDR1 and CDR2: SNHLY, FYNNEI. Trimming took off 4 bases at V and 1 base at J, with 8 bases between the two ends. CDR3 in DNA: TGTGCCAGCAGTGTGGCTGGATCTGGGGCCAACGTCCTGACTTTC. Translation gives CASSVAGSGANVLTF.

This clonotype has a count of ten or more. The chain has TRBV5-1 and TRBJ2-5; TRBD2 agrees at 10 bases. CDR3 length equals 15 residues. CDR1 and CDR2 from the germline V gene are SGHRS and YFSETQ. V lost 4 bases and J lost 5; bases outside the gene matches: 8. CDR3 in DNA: TGCGCCAGCAGCGACGGGCTAGCGGGAGTGGAGACCCAGTACTTC. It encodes CASSDGLAGVETQYF.

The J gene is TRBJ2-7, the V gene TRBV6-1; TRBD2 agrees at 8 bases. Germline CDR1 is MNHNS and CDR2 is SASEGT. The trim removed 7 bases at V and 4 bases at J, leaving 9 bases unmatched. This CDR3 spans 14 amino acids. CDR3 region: CASKRSGRGYEQYF. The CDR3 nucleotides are TGTGCCAGCAAGAGGAGCGGGAGAGGGTACGAGCAGTACTTC.

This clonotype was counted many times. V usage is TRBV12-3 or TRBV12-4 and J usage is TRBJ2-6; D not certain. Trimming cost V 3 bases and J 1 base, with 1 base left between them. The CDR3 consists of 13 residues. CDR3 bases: TGTGCCAGCAGTTTTTCTGGGGCCAACGTCCTGACTTTC. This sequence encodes CASSFSGANVLTF.

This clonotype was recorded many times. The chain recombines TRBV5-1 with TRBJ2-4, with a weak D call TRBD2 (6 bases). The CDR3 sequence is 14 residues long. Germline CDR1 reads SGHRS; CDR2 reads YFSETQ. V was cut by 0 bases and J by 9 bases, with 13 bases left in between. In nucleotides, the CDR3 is TGCGCCAGCAGCTTGGATGTGGGAGGAGGCATTCAGTACTTC. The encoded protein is CASSLDVGGGIQYF.

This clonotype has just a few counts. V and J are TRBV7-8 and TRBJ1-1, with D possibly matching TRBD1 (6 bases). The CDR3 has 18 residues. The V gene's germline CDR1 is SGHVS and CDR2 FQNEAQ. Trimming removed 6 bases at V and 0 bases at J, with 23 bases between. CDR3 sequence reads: CASRLTRGGDSVNTEAFF. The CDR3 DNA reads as TGTGCCAGCAGACTTACCAGGGGAGGAGATTCGGTGAACACTGAAGCTTTCTTT.

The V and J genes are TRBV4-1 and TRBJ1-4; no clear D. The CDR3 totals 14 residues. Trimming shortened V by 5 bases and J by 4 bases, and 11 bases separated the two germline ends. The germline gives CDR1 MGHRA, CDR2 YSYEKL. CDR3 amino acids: CASSSSPDNEKLFF. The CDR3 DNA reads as TGCGCCAGCAGCTCTTCCCCAGATAATGAAAAACTGTTTTTT.

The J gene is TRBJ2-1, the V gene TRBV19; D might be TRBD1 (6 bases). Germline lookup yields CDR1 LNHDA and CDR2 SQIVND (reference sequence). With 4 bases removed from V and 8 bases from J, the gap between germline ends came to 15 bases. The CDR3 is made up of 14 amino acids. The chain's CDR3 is CASSRTNEGDEQFF. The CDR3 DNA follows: TGTGCCAGTAGTAGAACTAATGAGGGGGATGAGCAGTTCTTC. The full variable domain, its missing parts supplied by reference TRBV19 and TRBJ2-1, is DGGITQSPKYLFRKEGQNVTLSCEQNLNHDAMYWYRQDPGQGLRLIYYSQIVNDFQKGDIAEGYSVSREKKESFPLTVTSAQKNPTAFYLCASSRTNEGDEQFFGPGTRLTVL.

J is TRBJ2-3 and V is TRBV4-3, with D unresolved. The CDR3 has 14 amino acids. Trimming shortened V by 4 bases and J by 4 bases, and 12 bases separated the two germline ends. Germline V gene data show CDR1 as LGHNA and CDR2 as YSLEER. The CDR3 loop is CASSPWVGSDTQYF. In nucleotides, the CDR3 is TGCGCCAGCAGCCCCTGGGTGGGATCAGATACGCAGTATTTT.

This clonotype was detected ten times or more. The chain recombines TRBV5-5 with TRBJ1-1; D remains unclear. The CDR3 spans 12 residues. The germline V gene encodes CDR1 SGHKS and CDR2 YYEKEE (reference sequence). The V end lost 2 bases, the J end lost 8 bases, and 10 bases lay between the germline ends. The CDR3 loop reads CASSLVMREAFF. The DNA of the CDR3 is TGTGCCAGCAGCTTAGTCATGAGGGAAGCTTTCTTT.